The source of this T cell receptor beta chain is a study of human T cells and chemical hapten exposure. General observations from the study: Expanded TCRs were compared with controls, and the expanded TCRs formed significantly more large CDR3 similarity clusters.

This clonotype was seen at least ten times. What it recognizes is unknown. Between the trimmed V and J ends, which lost 4 bases and 4 bases, there was a span of 11 bases. From germline, CDR1 is MNHEY and CDR2 SVGAGI. The CDR3 is made up of 14 amino acids. The sample's time point: patch test 1, 2 weeks after DPC sensitization. Treatment described: therapeutic diphenylcyclopropenone sensitization with weekly scalp DPC. The library put unique molecular identifiers onto individual cDNA molecules. Each CDR3 protein is one row after TCRdb ran MiXCR on the RACE reads. The sample holds about 120,000 distinct CDR3 sequences, around an eighth seen once.

The rearrangement uses TRBV6-5 and TRBJ2-1; TRBD2 might be the D (5 bases). Sequenced material: whole blood, taken in connection with sensitization to the hapten diphenylcyclopropenone (DPC). The TCR was taken from a woman aged 50 to 60 with alopecia areata. Some clones in this sample may be carry-over from other donors' samples. The CDR3 protein is CASSFSREYNEQFF. The CDR3 DNA reads as TGTGCCAGCAGTTTTTCTCGGGAATACAATGAGCAGTTCTTC.